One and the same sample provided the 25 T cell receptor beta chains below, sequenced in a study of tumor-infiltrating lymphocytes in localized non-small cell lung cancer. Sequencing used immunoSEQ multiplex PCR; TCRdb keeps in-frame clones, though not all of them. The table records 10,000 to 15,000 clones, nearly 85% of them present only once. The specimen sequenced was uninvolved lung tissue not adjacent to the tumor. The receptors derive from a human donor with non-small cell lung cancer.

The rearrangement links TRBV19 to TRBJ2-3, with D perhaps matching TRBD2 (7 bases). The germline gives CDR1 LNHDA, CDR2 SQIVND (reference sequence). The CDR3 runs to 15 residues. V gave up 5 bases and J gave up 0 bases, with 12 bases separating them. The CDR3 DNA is TGTGCCAGTAGTCGGGCGGGGGCTAGCACAGATACGCAGTATTTT. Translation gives CASSRAGASTDTQYF.

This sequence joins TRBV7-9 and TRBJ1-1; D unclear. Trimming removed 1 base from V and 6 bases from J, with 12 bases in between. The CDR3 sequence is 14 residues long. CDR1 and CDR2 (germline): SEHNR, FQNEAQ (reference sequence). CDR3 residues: CASSLGEVVAEAFF. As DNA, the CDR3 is TGTGCCAGCAGCTTAGGGGAGGTAGTCGCTGAAGCTTTCTTT.

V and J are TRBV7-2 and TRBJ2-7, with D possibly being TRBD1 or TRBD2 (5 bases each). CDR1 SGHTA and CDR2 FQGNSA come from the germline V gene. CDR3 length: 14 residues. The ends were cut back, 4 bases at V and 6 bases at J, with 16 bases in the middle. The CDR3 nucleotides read TGTGCCAGCAGCTCCTCCGGGACGGTATCCGAGCAGTACTTC. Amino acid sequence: CASSSSGTVSEQYF.

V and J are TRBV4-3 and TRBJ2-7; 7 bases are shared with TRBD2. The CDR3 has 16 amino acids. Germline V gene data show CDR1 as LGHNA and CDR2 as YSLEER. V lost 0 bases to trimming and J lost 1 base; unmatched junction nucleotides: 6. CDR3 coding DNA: TGCGCCAGCAGCCAAGATCTGGGGACTATGTCCTACGAGCAGTACTTC. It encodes CASSQDLGTMSYEQYF.

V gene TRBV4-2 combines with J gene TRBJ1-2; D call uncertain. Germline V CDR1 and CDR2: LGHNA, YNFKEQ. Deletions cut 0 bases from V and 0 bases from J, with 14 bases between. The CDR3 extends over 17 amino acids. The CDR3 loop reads CASSQDRVGGTNYGYTF. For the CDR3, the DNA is TGTGCCAGCAGCCAAGATCGGGTTGGCGGGACTAACTATGGCTACACCTTC.

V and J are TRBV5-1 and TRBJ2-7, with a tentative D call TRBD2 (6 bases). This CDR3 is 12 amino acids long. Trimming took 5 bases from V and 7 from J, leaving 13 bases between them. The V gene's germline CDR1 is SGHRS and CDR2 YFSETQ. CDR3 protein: CASREGMSEQYF. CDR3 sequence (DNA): TGCGCCAGCAGGGAGGGAATGAGTGAGCAGTACTTC.

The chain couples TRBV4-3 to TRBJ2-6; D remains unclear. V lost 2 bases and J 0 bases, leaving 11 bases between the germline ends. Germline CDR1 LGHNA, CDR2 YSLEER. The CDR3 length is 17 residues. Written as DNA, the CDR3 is TGCGCCAGCAGCCAAAAATACAAGCCCTCTGGGGCCAACGTCCTGACTTTC. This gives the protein CASSQKYKPSGANVLTF.

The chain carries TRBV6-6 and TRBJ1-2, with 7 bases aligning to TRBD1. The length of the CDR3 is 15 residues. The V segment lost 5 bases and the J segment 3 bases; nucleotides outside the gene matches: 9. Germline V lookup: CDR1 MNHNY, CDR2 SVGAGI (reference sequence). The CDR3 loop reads CASSPRGQPYYGYTF. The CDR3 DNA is TGTGCCAGCAGTCCCCGGGGACAGCCATACTATGGCTACACCTTC.

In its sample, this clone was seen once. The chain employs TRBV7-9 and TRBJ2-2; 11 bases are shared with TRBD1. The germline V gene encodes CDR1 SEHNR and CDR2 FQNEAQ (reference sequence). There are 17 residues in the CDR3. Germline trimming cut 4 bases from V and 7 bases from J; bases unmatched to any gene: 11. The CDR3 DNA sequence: TGTGCCAGCAGCTCCCACCGGACAGGGGGCGCGGACGGGGAGCTGTTTTTT. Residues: CASSSHRTGGADGELFF.

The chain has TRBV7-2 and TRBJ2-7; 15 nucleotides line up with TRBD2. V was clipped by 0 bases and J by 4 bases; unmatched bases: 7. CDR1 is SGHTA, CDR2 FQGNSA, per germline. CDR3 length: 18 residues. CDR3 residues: CASSLAGLAGGPGYEQYF. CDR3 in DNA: TGTGCCAGCAGCTTAGCAGGACTAGCGGGGGGGCCTGGTTACGAGCAGTACTTC.

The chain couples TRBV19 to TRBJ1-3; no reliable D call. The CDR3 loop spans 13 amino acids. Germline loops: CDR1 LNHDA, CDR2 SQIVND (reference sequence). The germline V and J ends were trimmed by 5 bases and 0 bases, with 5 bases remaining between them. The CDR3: CASSFASGNTIYF. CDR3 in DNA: TGTGCCAGTAGTTTTGCCTCTGGAAACACCATATATTTT.

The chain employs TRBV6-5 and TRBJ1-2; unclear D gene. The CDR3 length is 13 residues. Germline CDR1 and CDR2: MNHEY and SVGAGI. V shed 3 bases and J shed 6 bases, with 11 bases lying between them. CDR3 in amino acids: CASSYQVIDGYTF. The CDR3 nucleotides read TGTGCCAGCAGTTATCAAGTTATCGATGGCTACACCTTC.

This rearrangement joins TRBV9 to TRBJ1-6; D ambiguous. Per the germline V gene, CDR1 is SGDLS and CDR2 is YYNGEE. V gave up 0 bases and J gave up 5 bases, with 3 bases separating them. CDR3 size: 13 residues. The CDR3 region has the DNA TGTGCCAGCAGCGTAGTGGATAATTCACCCCTCCACTTT. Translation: CASSVVDNSPLHF.

The CDR3 loop reads CASRSEGATDTQYF. Written as DNA, the CDR3 is TGTGCCAGCAGATCGGAGGGAGCCACAGATACGCAGTATTTT. The V and J genes are TRBV2 and TRBJ2-3, with D possibly matching TRBD2 (6 bases). This CDR3 has 14 residues. Germline CDR1 is SNHLY and CDR2 is FYNNEI. Trimming took off 6 bases at V and 2 bases at J, with 12 bases between the two ends.

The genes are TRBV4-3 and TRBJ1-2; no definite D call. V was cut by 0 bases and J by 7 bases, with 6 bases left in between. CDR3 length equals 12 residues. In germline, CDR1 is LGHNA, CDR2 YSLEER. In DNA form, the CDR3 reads TGCGCCAGCAGCCAAGATAACCGTGGCTACACCTTC. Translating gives CASSQDNRGYTF.

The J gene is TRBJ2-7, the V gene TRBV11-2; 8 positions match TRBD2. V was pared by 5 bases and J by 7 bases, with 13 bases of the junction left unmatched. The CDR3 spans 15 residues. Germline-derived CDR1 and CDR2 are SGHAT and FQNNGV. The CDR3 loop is CASSPQRLASSEQYF. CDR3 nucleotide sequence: TGTGCCAGCAGCCCTCAACGACTAGCGAGCTCGGAGCAGTACTTC.

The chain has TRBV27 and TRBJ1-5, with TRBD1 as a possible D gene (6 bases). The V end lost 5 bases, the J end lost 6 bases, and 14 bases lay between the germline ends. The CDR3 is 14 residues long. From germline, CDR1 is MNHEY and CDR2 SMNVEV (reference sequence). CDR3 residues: CASSTQGRGQPQHF. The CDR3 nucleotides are TGTGCCAGCAGTACGCAGGGGAGGGGTCAGCCCCAGCATTTT.

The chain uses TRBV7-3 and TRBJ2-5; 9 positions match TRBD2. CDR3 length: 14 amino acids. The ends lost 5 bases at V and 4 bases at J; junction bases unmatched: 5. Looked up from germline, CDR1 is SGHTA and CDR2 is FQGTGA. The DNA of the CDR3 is TGTGCCAGCAGCGAATCGACTAGCGGAGAGACCCAGTACTTC. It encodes CASSESTSGETQYF.

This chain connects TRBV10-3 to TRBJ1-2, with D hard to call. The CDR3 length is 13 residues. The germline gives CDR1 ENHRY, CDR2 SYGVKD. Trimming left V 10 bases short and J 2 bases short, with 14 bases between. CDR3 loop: CATSAVENYGYTF. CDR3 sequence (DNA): TGTGCCACTTCCGCGGTTGAAAACTATGGCTACACCTTC.

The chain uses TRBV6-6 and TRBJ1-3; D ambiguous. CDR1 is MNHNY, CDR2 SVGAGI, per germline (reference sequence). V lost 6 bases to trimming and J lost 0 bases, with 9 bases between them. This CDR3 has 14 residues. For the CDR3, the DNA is TGTGCCAGCAGCCTAAGTTTCTCTGGAAACACCATATATTTT. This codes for CASSLSFSGNTIYF.

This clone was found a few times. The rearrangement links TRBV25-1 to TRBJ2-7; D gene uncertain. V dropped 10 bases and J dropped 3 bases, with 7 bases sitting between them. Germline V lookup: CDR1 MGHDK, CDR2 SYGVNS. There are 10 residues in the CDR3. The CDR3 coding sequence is TGTGCCACCGCGGTCTACGAGCAGTACTTC. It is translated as CATAVYEQYF.

The CDR3 sequence is CASSVDGAGGTDTQYF. The CDR3 nucleotides are TGTGCCAGCAGCGTAGACGGGGCGGGGGGCACAGATACGCAGTATTTT. The chain uses TRBV9 and TRBJ2-3, with 7 nucleotides matching TRBD2. Unmatched junction bases numbered 5, after V lost 0 bases and J lost 1 base. CDR3 length: 16 residues. Germline CDR1 reads SGDLS; CDR2 reads YYNGEE.

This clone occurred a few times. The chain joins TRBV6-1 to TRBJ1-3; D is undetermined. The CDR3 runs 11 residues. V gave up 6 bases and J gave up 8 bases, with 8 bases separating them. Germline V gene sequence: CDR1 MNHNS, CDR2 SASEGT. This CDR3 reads CASRSWDTIYF. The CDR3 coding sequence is TGTGCCAGCAGATCCTGGGACACCATATATTTT.

The CDR3 region is CASSLAQTSGGAYNIQYF. The CDR3 nucleotides are TGTGCCAGCAGCTTAGCGCAGACTAGCGGGGGGGCCTACAACATTCAGTACTTC. The V gene is TRBV7-8, the J gene TRBJ2-4, with 14 positions matching TRBD2. V was clipped by 0 bases and J by 7 bases; unmatched bases: 8. Germline V gives CDR1 SGHVS, CDR2 FQNEAQ. The CDR3 totals 18 residues.

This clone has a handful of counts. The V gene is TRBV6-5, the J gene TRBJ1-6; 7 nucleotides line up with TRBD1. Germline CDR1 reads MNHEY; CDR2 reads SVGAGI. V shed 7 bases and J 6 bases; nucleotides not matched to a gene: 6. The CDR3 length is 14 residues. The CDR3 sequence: CASMRQGVNSPLHF. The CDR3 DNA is TGTGCCAGCATGCGACAGGGAGTTAATTCACCCCTCCACTTT.